The TCR beta chain described here comes from a study of shared clonotypes between healthy human individuals (dated by TCRdb to the early 2020s). Concerning the study at large: The cohort comprised a couple of women and a few men aged 18 to 49 years. For each donor, three plates each were used for CD4 naive and CD4 memory, two plates were used for CD8 naive, and one plate was used for CD8 memory. Per donor, leukapheresis produced somewhere between about 0.9 and 10 billion PBMCs. To increase sequencing depth and limit assay-specific biases, different laboratories used diverse techniques to prepare libraries and sequence TCR repertoires. To estimate repertoire size and how much clonotype sharing occurs between individuals, the study deeply sequenced the blood TCR repertoires of five or six healthy adults.

V loses 6 bases, J loses 2 bases, and the germline ends lie 16 bases apart. Via the germline V gene, CDR1 is MGHDK and CDR2 SYGVNS. The CDR3 measures 15 amino acids from cysteine to phenylalanine. The kept DNA is CDR3 alone, 45 bases in frame from the first base. General study outcomes and caveats: Across a few donors, 4.5% to 6.5% of naive CD4, around 3.5% of naive CD8, approximately 2.5% of memory CD4, and 0.3% to 0.45% of memory CD8 clonotypes were shared. Pairwise subsampling led to the expectation that sequencing depth would affect the degree of clonotype sharing among donors. Sampling was restricted to blood, and TCR repertoires in tissues likely differ from the TCR repertoires found in blood. Incomplete sequencing was indicated by rarefaction of sorted-subset datasets, despite the large sequencing depth. Clonotypes shared by all four sorted-subset donors showed higher generation probabilities than non-shared clonotypes. Estimated clonotype richness was generally larger for naive than for memory subsets. Because the study included only a small number of donors, the genetic and exposure-history diversity represented was limited.

Regarding this clone: Its antigen remains unidentified. Within one base of it there is no much larger clone, and no base qualities were kept.

Using the deep immunoSEQ assay, multiplex PCR amplified TCR CDR3 regions from genomic DNA. For each cell subset, the extracted genomic DNA was distributed evenly across all wells of several immunoSEQ 96-well plates, and each plate served as one replicate. For sorted subsets, each replicate PCR was loaded with approximately 190 ng genomic DNA, equivalent to roughly 30,000 T cell genomes. Purified libraries were measured with a Qubit 3.0 fluorometer, size-checked on a Bioanalyzer 2100, and measured again with the KAPA Library Quantification kit. Every immunoSEQ 96-well plate was sequenced on a separate single-read 150-cycle Illumina NextSeq 550 flow cell. Regarding the original processing steps: Because only junctional sequences without quality scores were contained in the immunoSEQ output, filtering matching that applied to full-length reads could not be performed. To assign V/J genes and CDR3, sequences were annotated against IMGT germline references using PyIR, a Python wrapper for IgBLAST v1.9. Reads were filtered out if the reads had weak V/J assignments (E-value above 1e-6), no CDR3, stop codons, out-of-frame junctions, or ambiguous translated residues. V3J clonotypes were defined as sequences sharing the same inferred V gene, J gene, and CDR3 amino acid sequence. Percentage overlap between repertoires was calculated by dividing the number of shared unique clonotypes by the size of the smaller repertoire. Richness of each repertoire was evaluated using RTK rarefaction, the Chao1 estimator, and Recon v2.1 estimates of unobserved clonotypes. OLGA was used to compute generation probabilities for all TCRbeta clonotypes that the gDNA method yielded from a handful of donors. This immuneACCESS table, as held by TCRdb, lists in-frame sequences with V and J called but not all clones. Of the missing ones, under half trace to an unresolved V gene in checked studies; the others have no known cause. The V and J calls and clone size were taken over from that table, and D and trimming were inferred from the DNA. The sample table shows about 1.5 million clones, and 95% to 99% are seen once. Roughly 0.45% of the sample comes from the top ten.

Healthy HIV-negative adults with no recently reported acute infections or vaccinations were included as donors. Every donor was a Caucasian adult residing in Nashville, Tennessee, USA. CD4+ T cells were enriched through magnetic negative selection, after which naive cells were positively selected on CD45RA and the remaining negative fraction served as the memory subset. Blood was collected by leukapheresis, and PBMCs were isolated by Ficoll-Histopaque density gradient centrifugation and then cryopreserved in liquid nitrogen vapor phase. Purity and quantity of every magnetically sorted T cell population were checked by analytical flow cytometry. From each sorted fraction, genomic DNA was isolated and quantified by UV absorbance on a Nanodrop 2000c.

The chain joins TRBV25-1 to TRBJ2-5; perhaps TRBD2 is the D gene, with 5 bases matching. This TCR was recovered from a man in his thirties or forties in good health. Sequencing used naive CD4+ T cells sorted from blood. In the paper's terms, the cell subset or site label means: CD45RA+ positively selected. The nucleotide sequence is given as TGTGCCAGCAGCGCCTCAGGAGCGGCACAAGAGACCCAGTACTTC. Translated, this is CASSASGAAQETQYF. Full variable domain (CDR3 extended with the reference TRBV25-1 and TRBJ2-5 proteins): EADIYQTPRYLVIGTGKKITLECSQTMGHDKMYWYQQDPGMELHLIHYSYGVNSTEKGDLSSESTVSRIRTEHFPLTLESARPSHTSQYLCASSASGAAQETQYFGPGTRLLVL.